This entry lists 29 T cell receptor beta chains sequenced from one sample in a study of T cell responses to AZD1222 COVID-19 vaccine. Here immunoSEQ multiplex PCR was the method, and the copy in TCRdb shows in-frame clones only, minus some. The table shows 200,000 or so clones, with about 94% occurring only once. Sequencing was performed on peripheral blood, taken on day 0 of AZD1222 vaccination. These receptors were collected from an adult in good health.

The chain couples TRBV2 to TRBJ2-3; D perhaps matches TRBD2 (6 bases). This CDR3 contains 13 residues. V gave up 6 bases and J gave up 5 bases, with 12 bases separating them. Germline CDR1 reads SNHLY; CDR2 reads FYNNEI. The CDR3 reads CASRIVAVDTQYF. The CDR3 DNA follows: TGTGCCAGCAGGATCGTAGCGGTAGATACGCAGTATTTT.

This chain uses TRBV5-1 with TRBJ1-3; 7 positions agree with TRBD1. The J segment lost 0 bases and the V segment lost 1 base, leaving 4 bases of the junction unmatched. Germline V gives CDR1 SGHRS, CDR2 YFSETQ. CDR3 size: 16 residues. CDR3 loop: CASSLRGPDSGNTIYF. CDR3 coding DNA: TGCGCCAGCAGCTTGAGGGGGCCCGACTCTGGAAACACCATATATTTT.

The chain joins TRBV28 to TRBJ2-1; 8 nucleotides match TRBD1. With V trimmed by 6 bases and J by 8 bases, 6 bases remained unmatched. This CDR3 is 13 amino acids long. The germline CDR1 and CDR2 sequences are MDHEN and SYDVKM. This chain's CDR3 is CASRRPTGDEQFF. CDR3 nucleotides: TGTGCCAGCAGGCGTCCGACAGGGGATGAGCAGTTCTTC.

The V and J genes are TRBV5-6 and TRBJ2-7, with TRBD1 identical over 9 bases. The germline CDR1 and CDR2 sequences are SGHDT and YYEEEE. CDR3 size: 16 residues. V was clipped by 4 bases and J by 2 bases; unmatched bases: 10. As DNA, the CDR3 is TGTGCCAGCAGCCCCCCGGGACAGGGACGTACCTACGAGCAGTACTTC. This translates into CASSPPGQGRTYEQYF. Variable domain in full (rest from reference TRBV5-6 and TRBJ2-7): DAGVTQSPTHLIKTRGQQVTLRCSPKSGHDTVSWYQQALGQGPQFIFQYYEEEERQRGNFPDRFSGHQFPNYSSELNVNALLLGDSALYLCASSPPGQGRTYEQYFGPGTRLTVT.

The V and J genes are TRBV5-1 and TRBJ2-3; a weak D match, TRBD2 (6 bases). Trimming removed 4 bases at V and 2 bases at J, with 17 bases between. Germline-derived CDR1 and CDR2 are SGHRS and YFSETQ. This CDR3 comprises 16 residues. CDR3 nucleotides: TGCGCCAGCAGCCCTGGGCTAGCGCTGAACACAGATACGCAGTATTTT. It codes for CASSPGLALNTDTQYF.

The chain links TRBV28 to TRBJ1-1; tentative D call: TRBD1 (5 bases). The length of the CDR3 is 13 residues. V shed 6 bases and J shed 1 base, with 9 bases lying between them. Germline V gene lookup returns CDR1 MDHEN and CDR2 SYDVKM. The CDR3, as DNA: TGTGCCAGCAGGGGACGCTGGAACACTGAAGCTTTCTTT. It specifies CASRGRWNTEAFF.

The rearrangement links TRBV9 to TRBJ2-5, with D possibly being TRBD1 (5 bases). CDR1 and CDR2 (germline): SGDLS, YYNGEE. The CDR3 has 14 amino acids. V was cut by 0 bases and J by 0 bases, with 6 bases left in between. CDR3 nucleotides: TGTGCCAGCAGCGTAGGGACACACCAAGAGACCCAGTACTTC. This sequence encodes CASSVGTHQETQYF.

This clone has only one observation. The chain uses TRBV18 and TRBJ1-1; D call uncertain. Germline V gene lookup returns CDR1 KGHSH and CDR2 LQKENI. The CDR3 sequence is 11 residues long. Trimming cost V 4 bases and J 7 bases, with 7 bases left between them. DNA of the CDR3: TGTGCCAGCTCACAGACCGGTGAAGCTTTCTTT. It codes for CASSQTGEAFF. The full variable domain, its missing parts supplied by reference TRBV18 and TRBJ1-1, is NAGVMQNPRHLVRRRGQEARLRCSPMKGHSHVYWYRQLPEEGLKFMVYLQKENIIDESGMPKERFSAEFPKEGPSILRIQQVVRGDSAAYFCASSQTGEAFFGQGTRLTVV.

This clone was seen a single time. V is TRBV5-8 and J is TRBJ2-1, with D unresolved. The CDR3 length is 15 residues. V was cut by 4 bases and J by 12 bases, with 23 bases left in between. Germline V CDR1 and CDR2: SGHTS, YDEGEE. CDR3 DNA sequence: TGTGCCAGCAGCCTGTTGAGCCTCACTCGGTATGGGCAGTTCTTC. Protein: CASSLLSLTRYGQFF.

The J gene is TRBJ2-7, the V gene TRBV28, with 7 nucleotides matching TRBD1. The V and J ends lost 3 bases and 4 bases, in that order; junction bases with no gene match: 3. Germline V gives CDR1 MDHEN, CDR2 SYDVKM. There are 13 residues in the CDR3. CDR3 loop: CASSLTRGYEQYF. The CDR3 nucleotides are TGTGCCAGCAGTTTGACCAGGGGGTACGAGCAGTACTTC.

The rearrangement uses TRBV7-3 and TRBJ2-7, with 9 bases fitting TRBD1. This CDR3 region has 15 residues. Looked up from germline, CDR1 is SGHTA and CDR2 is FQGTGA. Trimming at V came to 4 bases and at J to 1 base, leaving 5 bases not matched to a gene. The CDR3 loop is CASSSLGQGSYEQYF. In DNA form, the CDR3 reads TGTGCCAGCAGCTCCCTCGGACAGGGGTCCTACGAGCAGTACTTC. The whole variable domain, remainder taken from reference TRBV7-3 and TRBJ2-7, is GAGVSQTPSNKVTEKGKYVELRCDPISGHTALYWYRQSLGQGPEFLIYFQGTGAADDSGLPNDRFFAVRPEGSVSTLKIQRTERGDSAVYLCASSSLGQGSYEQYFGPGTRLTVT.

V and J are TRBV29-1 and TRBJ2-1, with 13 nucleotides matching TRBD2. V lost 7 bases, J lost 2 bases, and 2 bases stayed unmatched. There are 14 residues in the CDR3. The germline V gene has CDR1 SQVTM and CDR2 ANQGSEA. The CDR3 loop reads CSAGTSGAYNEQFF. The CDR3 DNA reads TGCAGCGCAGGGACTAGCGGGGCCTACAATGAGCAGTTCTTC.

The V call is TRBV6-5, the J call TRBJ1-4; 7 bases are shared with TRBD1. The CDR3 covers 14 residues. J was trimmed by 6 bases and V by 5 bases; bases with no gene match: 6. Germline-derived CDR1 and CDR2 are MNHEY and SVGAGI. The CDR3, as DNA: TGTGCCAGCAGTCCCCGGGACAGATATGAAAAACTGTTTTTT. This gives the protein CASSPRDRYEKLFF.

The gene calls are TRBV29-1 and TRBJ1-3; D possibly corresponds to TRBD1 (5 bases). Germline CDR1 is SQVTM and CDR2 is ANQGSEA. The CDR3 length is 13 residues. V was trimmed by 7 bases and J by 0 bases, leaving 10 bases between them. CDR3: CSAKRGSGNTIYF. The CDR3 DNA is TGCAGCGCTAAGAGGGGCTCTGGAAACACCATATATTTT.

This chain connects TRBV13 to TRBJ2-2; 10 nucleotides match TRBD2. CDR1 is PRHDT and CDR2 is FYEKMQ in the germline V gene (reference sequence). This CDR3 region has 16 residues. The V segment lost 0 bases and the J segment 4 bases; nucleotides outside the gene matches: 2. The CDR3 DNA follows: TGTGCCAGCAGCTTAGGCCTAGCGGGAGTCACCGGGGAGCTGTTTTTT. It codes for CASSLGLAGVTGELFF.

This chain joins TRBV28 and TRBJ2-1; D could derive from TRBD1 or TRBD2 (5 bases each). The germline V gene has CDR1 MDHEN and CDR2 SYDVKM. V lost 7 bases and J 9 bases, leaving 13 bases between the germline ends. CDR3 size: 12 residues. CDR3 in DNA: TGTGCCAGCAAGGGACCTCTCGGTGAGCAGTTCTTC. Translation gives CASKGPLGEQFF.

This clone was detected once. The gene calls are TRBV28 and TRBJ1-1, with D maybe TRBD1 (5 bases). This CDR3 has 16 residues. V was pared by 2 bases and J by 5 bases, with 18 bases between. Germline assignment: CDR1 MDHEN and CDR2 SYDVKM. CDR3 in DNA: TGTGCCAGCAGTTTAGGTCCGGGACCCTTAGGGACTGAAGCTTTCTTT. It yields the protein CASSLGPGPLGTEAFF.

The J gene is TRBJ1-1, the V gene TRBV12-3 or TRBV12-4; D remains unclear. This CDR3 is 13 amino acids long. The germline V and J ends were trimmed by 3 bases and 3 bases, with 8 bases remaining between them. In DNA form, the CDR3 reads TGTGCCAGCAGTTTGTTGAGGCACACTGAAGCTTTCTTT. It yields the protein CASSLLRHTEAFF.

The chain uses TRBV19 and TRBJ1-5; a weak D match, TRBD1 (6 bases). Germline lookup yields CDR1 LNHDA and CDR2 SQIVND (reference sequence). The CDR3 consists of 15 residues. V lost 7 bases to trimming and J lost 0 bases, with 13 bases between them. The CDR3: CASTGGLYSNQPQHF. The CDR3 DNA sequence: TGTGCCAGTACTGGGGGGCTATATAGCAATCAGCCCCAGCATTTT. Filled out from reference TRBV19 and TRBJ1-5, the complete variable domain reads DGGITQSPKYLFRKEGQNVTLSCEQNLNHDAMYWYRQDPGQGLRLIYYSQIVNDFQKGDIAEGYSVSREKKESFPLTVTSAQKNPTAFYLCASTGGLYSNQPQHFGDGTRLSIL.

Only one count was recorded for this clone. The chain is built from TRBV28 and TRBJ1-2; D ambiguous. Trimming stripped 1 base from V and 3 bases from J, with 6 bases between. The CDR3 runs to 13 residues. Germline lookup yields CDR1 MDHEN and CDR2 SYDVKM. This CDR3 reads CASSLSYDYGYTF. CDR3 in DNA: TGTGCCAGCAGTTTATCATATGACTATGGCTACACCTTC.

The rearrangement uses TRBV27 and TRBJ1-1; D is unclear. Germline V lookup: CDR1 MNHEY, CDR2 SMNVEV (reference sequence). The CDR3 sequence is 11 residues long. The ends were cut back, 4 bases at V and 7 bases at J, with 7 bases in the middle. In DNA, the CDR3 is TGTGCCAGCAGTTCGCGCAGTGAAGCTTTCTTT. Translating it yields CASSSRSEAFF.

This clone appeared a single time. The chain employs TRBV18 and TRBJ1-5; 10 bases fit TRBD1. V lost 3 bases to trimming and J lost 0 bases; unmatched junction nucleotides: 14. CDR1 is KGHSH, CDR2 LQKENI, per germline. The CDR3 loop spans 20 amino acids. CDR3: CASSPLPFSGQGPSNQPQHF. Written as DNA, the CDR3 is TGTGCCAGCTCACCCCTGCCGTTCTCGGGACAGGGGCCTAGCAATCAGCCCCAGCATTTT.

V and J are TRBV7-9 and TRBJ2-1; TRBD1 aligns across 9 bases. The junction had 9 bases not matched to a gene; V was cut back by 8 bases and J by 7 bases. CDR1 is SEHNR, CDR2 FQNEAQ, per germline (reference sequence). This CDR3 region has 14 residues. For the CDR3, the DNA is TGTGCCAGCGCCGGGACAGGGCGGTTAAATGAGCAGTTCTTC. Its translation: CASAGTGRLNEQFF.

The rearrangement links TRBV5-8 to TRBJ2-3; D uncertain. Germline V gives CDR1 SGHTS, CDR2 YDEGEE. Trimming removed 2 bases at V and 9 bases at J, with 10 bases between. This CDR3 comprises 12 residues. Here the CDR3 DNA reads TGTGCCAGCAGCTTTTCCGGCGGCACGCAGTATTTT. Its protein product is CASSFSGGTQYF.

The CDR3 sequence is CASHAGTGIYEQYF. The CDR3, as DNA: TGTGCCAGCCACGCCGGGACAGGGATCTACGAGCAGTACTTC. This chain links TRBV28 with TRBJ2-7; 9 bases are a match to TRBD1. Trimming removed 8 bases from V and 3 bases from J; junction bases left unmatched: 8. The germline CDR1 and CDR2 sequences are MDHEN and SYDVKM. This CDR3 comprises 14 residues.

The chain combines TRBV19 with TRBJ2-3; TRBD2 aligns across 10 bases. This CDR3 has 17 amino acids. V was clipped by 5 bases and J by 3 bases; unmatched bases: 11. Germline values: CDR1 LNHDA, CDR2 SQIVND (reference sequence). The chain's CDR3 is CASSPRLLAGLTDTQYF. The CDR3 DNA reads as TGTGCCAGTAGTCCCCGGTTACTAGCGGGACTGACAGATACGCAGTATTTT.

The chain uses TRBV20-1 and TRBJ1-2; the D gene is possibly TRBD1 (5 bases). The CDR3 totals 15 residues. Germline values: CDR1 DFQATT, CDR2 SNEGSKA (reference sequence). V shed 3 bases and J shed 8 bases, with 22 bases lying between them. The CDR3 spells CSASPGASRLGGYTF. DNA of the CDR3: TGCAGTGCTAGTCCCGGGGCCTCTAGACTCGGCGGCTACACCTTC.

The CDR3 DNA is TGTGCCAGCAGTTTCCGGGCGGCCTCGGGGCAGTACTTC. Amino acid sequence: CASSFRAASGQYF. V usage is TRBV28 and J usage is TRBJ2-7; D not certain. In germline, CDR1 is MDHEN, CDR2 SYDVKM. This CDR3 has 13 amino acids. The ends were cut back, 3 bases at V and 9 bases at J, with 15 bases in the middle. The entire variable domain, with the rest obtained from reference TRBV28 and TRBJ2-7, is as follows: DVKVTQSSRYLVKRTGEKVFLECVQDMDHENMFWYRQDPGLGLRLIYFSYDVKMKEKGDIPEGYSVSREKKERFSLILESASTNQTSMYLCASSFRAASGQYFGPGTRLTVT.

For this clone: Other DNA sequences in the sample encode the same CDR3. This chain joins TRBV9 and TRBJ1-3; D might be TRBD1 (5 bases). The CDR3 has 14 residues. Germline CDR1 and CDR2: SGDLS and YYNGEE. Trimming removed 4 bases from V and 2 bases from J, with 10 bases in between. This CDR3 reads CASSPGTAGNTIYF. In DNA form, the CDR3 reads TGTGCCAGCAGCCCCGGGACTGCTGGAAACACCATATATTTT.